The sequence of this T cell receptor beta chain was determined in a study of pediatric ulcerative colitis. By sample share, this clone is medium-sized. The table came from immunoSEQ multiplex PCR; TCRdb's copy has only in-frame clones and leaves some out. The repertoire has about 34,000 clones, roughly 70% of them found once; the top ten carry 8% to 9.5%. During colonoscopy, one to two rectal pinch biopsies were collected. CDR3 length equals 16 residues. V lost 4 bases to trimming and J lost 2 bases; unmatched junction nucleotides: 8. Germline CDR1 MGHRA, CDR2 YSYEKL. The source of this sequence is a boy younger than 18 with severe ulcerative colitis. Specimen: gut tissue. The rearrangement uses TRBV4-1 and TRBJ2-7; 10 bases line up with TRBD1. This CDR3 is CASSLIPGQGPYEQYF. CDR3 sequence (DNA): TGCGCCAGCAGCCTAATCCCGGGACAGGGGCCCTACGAGCAGTACTTC.